This passage covers 11 T cell receptor beta chains from one sample sequenced in a study of CD4 T cells in relation to SARS-CoV-2 and coronaviruses. TCRdb's table, derived via immunoSEQ multiplex PCR, lists solely in-frame clones and lacks some. The table records 20,000 to 25,000 clones, 70% to 80% of them present only once. These TCRs' antigens remain unknown. Before the COVID-19 pandemic, during about 2010-2018, CD4+ T cells were taken from unexposed donors. CD4+ T cells were isolated from the cells after 10 days of culture. Sequencing was performed on CD4+ T cells from PBMCs, cultured in vitro. Receptors were obtained from a human donor in good health.

The sample holds a few counts of this clone. The J gene is TRBJ2-1, the V gene TRBV28; 10 nucleotides agree with TRBD1. Trimming at V came to 3 bases and at J to 5 bases, leaving 4 bases not matched to a gene. This CDR3 contains 15 residues. Per germline, CDR1 MDHEN and CDR2 SYDVKM. CDR3 nucleotides: TGTGCCAGCAGTTTGTCCGGGACAGGGGACAATGAGCAGTTCTTC. It translates to CASSLSGTGDNEQFF.

J is TRBJ1-1 and V is TRBV5-1, with TRBD1 matching 9 bases. The V gene end was trimmed by 1 base and the J gene end by 3 bases; junction bases not matched to a gene: 1. The CDR3 has 14 amino acids. CDR1 and CDR2 (germline): SGHRS, YFSETQ. The CDR3 DNA reads TGCGCCAGCAGCTTGACAGGGGGCTACACTGAAGCTTTCTTT. It specifies CASSLTGGYTEAFF.

The rearrangement uses TRBV6-2 or TRBV6-3 and TRBJ2-6, with a weak D call TRBD2 (6 bases). From germline, CDR1 is MNHEY and CDR2 SVGEGT. V gave up 2 bases and J gave up 0 bases, with 11 bases separating them. This CDR3 region has 17 residues. The CDR3 is CASSYGGTFSGANVLTF. The DNA of the CDR3 is TGTGCCAGCAGTTACGGGGGGACTTTCTCTGGGGCCAACGTCCTGACTTTC.

The chain combines TRBV18 with TRBJ1-1; D is undetermined. CDR3 length: 13 residues. Trimming stripped 3 bases from V and 4 bases from J, with 9 bases between. The germline V gene encodes CDR1 KGHSH and CDR2 LQKENI. CDR3 in DNA: TGTGCCAGCTCACCCGCCGGGGTCACTGAAGCTTTCTTT. Encoded protein: CASSPAGVTEAFF.

The gene calls are TRBV6-5 and TRBJ2-5, with 10 nucleotides matching TRBD1. The germline V gene encodes CDR1 MNHEY and CDR2 SVGAGI. This CDR3 has 16 amino acids. Trimming removed 1 base from V and 5 bases from J; junction bases left unmatched: 7. CDR3 in amino acids: CASSYWDRGFRETQYF. CDR3 coding DNA: TGTGCCAGCAGTTACTGGGACAGGGGATTTCGGGAGACCCAGTACTTC.

DNA for the CDR3: TGTGCCAGTAGTATAGAACTATCTAGCGGAGTGTCCTACGAGCAGTACTTC. It specifies CASSIELSSGVSYEQYF. The gene calls are TRBV19 and TRBJ2-7; 7 bases fit TRBD2. Per germline, CDR1 LNHDA and CDR2 SQIVND (reference sequence). Losses at the gene ends were 0 bases for V and 1 base for J; bases not matched to a gene: 9. The length of the CDR3 is 17 residues.

V is TRBV5-4 and J is TRBJ2-7, with D possibly TRBD1 on 6 matching bases. Germline V gene data show CDR1 as SGHNT and CDR2 as YYREEE (reference sequence). Trimming took off 0 bases at V and 2 bases at J, with 12 bases between the two ends. This CDR3 contains 15 residues. In DNA, the CDR3 is TGTGCCAGCAGCTTGGACCAGGGGCCGACCTACGAGCAGTACTTC. Amino acid sequence: CASSLDQGPTYEQYF.

The J gene is TRBJ2-1, the V gene TRBV4-2, with 8 bases fitting TRBD2. CDR3 length: 16 amino acids. Germline trimming cut 3 bases from V and 3 bases from J; bases unmatched to any gene: 7. Germline lookup yields CDR1 LGHNA and CDR2 YNFKEQ. The CDR3 region is CASSQTSGSDYNEQFF. The DNA for the CDR3 is TGTGCCAGCAGCCAGACCAGCGGGAGCGACTACAATGAGCAGTTCTTC.

This clone was recorded a few times. This sequence joins TRBV19 and TRBJ1-5, with D perhaps TRBD1 (5 bases). CDR3 length: 15 residues. Germline assignment: CDR1 LNHDA and CDR2 SQIVND (reference sequence). V shed 5 bases and J shed 2 bases, with 13 bases lying between them. The CDR3 loop is CASSARQGGNQPQHF. DNA for the CDR3: TGTGCCAGTAGTGCCCGCCAGGGAGGCAATCAGCCCCAGCATTTT.

CDR3: CAWREQGAGQETQYF. The CDR3 DNA reads TGTGCCTGGAGAGAACAGGGGGCGGGCCAAGAGACCCAGTACTTC. The genes are TRBV30 and TRBJ2-5; 9 positions agree with TRBD1. CDR3 length equals 15 residues. Germline assignment: CDR1 GTSNPN and CDR2 SVGIG (reference sequence). Unmatched junction bases numbered 6, after V lost 3 bases and J lost 1 base.

V usage is TRBV19 and J usage is TRBJ2-1; perhaps TRBD1 as D (5 bases). Germline V CDR1 and CDR2: LNHDA, SQIVND (reference sequence). The CDR3 spans 16 residues. Trimming removed 5 bases from V and 0 bases from J, with 14 bases in between. DNA of the CDR3: TGTGCCAGTAGTCCCAGGGTCCGTAGCTCCTACAATGAGCAGTTCTTC. This gives the protein CASSPRVRSSYNEQFF.